This T cell receptor (beta chain) is from a study of T cell repertoires in cytomegalovirus infection. Overall study: Indicated by public TCR beta signatures were CMV infection and matching HLA type.

This clonotype was counted a few times. Its antigen is not identified. Germline CDR1 and CDR2: SGHTA and FQGTGA. V dropped 0 bases and J dropped 3 bases, with 17 bases sitting between them. The CDR3 covers 17 residues. TCRdb re-analysed the reads in MiXCR, keeping a single row per CDR3 protein. The table includes fewer than 850,000 distinct CDR3 sequences, almost 30% detected once. The chain recombines TRBV7-3 with TRBJ1-2, with D perhaps matching TRBD1 (6 bases). This material consisted of cultured CD8+ T cells from PBMCs, taken from culture after CMV antigen stimulation. The origin of this receptor is a human donor in good health (CMV status not recorded). Some clones in this sample may be carry-over from other donors' samples. In DNA form, the CDR3 reads TGTGCCAGCAGCTTAACGGGACGACAGGAAGGGTACTATGGCTACACCTTC. Translation gives CASSLTGRQEGYYGYTF. Based on the CDR3 plus reference TRBV7-3 and TRBJ1-2, the full variable domain is GAGVSQTPSNKVTEKGKYVELRCDPISGHTALYWYRQSLGQGPEFLIYFQGTGAADDSGLPNDRFFAVRPEGSVSTLKIQRTERGDSAVYLCASSLTGRQEGYYGYTFGSGTRLTVV.